A single sample gave rise to the 14 T cell receptor beta chains below, sequenced in a study of blood T cell repertoires in COVID-19. Profiling relied on immunoSEQ multiplex PCR, and the TCRdb table lists in-frame clones only, not all of them. This table holds 330,000 or so clones, roughly 86% found once. The sequenced material came from peripheral blood. All receptors come from a man aged 30 to 45 with COVID-19, enrolled during active disease.

The rearrangement joins TRBV5-1 to TRBJ2-7, with 9 bases lining up with TRBD1. From germline, CDR1 is SGHRS and CDR2 YFSETQ. Unmatched junction bases numbered 7, after V lost 0 bases and J lost 6 bases. The CDR3 is made up of 15 amino acids. In nucleotides, the CDR3 is TGCGCCAGCAGCTTGGAGGGACAGGGTATTTCCGAGCAGTACTTC. Amino acid sequence: CASSLEGQGISEQYF.

V gene TRBV29-1 combines with J gene TRBJ1-5; 8 nucleotides line up with TRBD1. With 3 bases clipped from V and 2 bases from J, the junction kept 3 bases outside the gene matches. In germline, CDR1 is SQVTM, CDR2 ANQGSEA. The CDR3 is 14 residues long. CDR3: CSVDETGGNQPQHF. The DNA of the CDR3 is TGCAGCGTTGACGAGACAGGGGGCAATCAGCCCCAGCATTTT.

In its sample, this clone was seen a few times. This chain connects TRBV3-1 (or the pseudogene TRBV3-2) to TRBJ1-2; 11 bases align to TRBD1. Germline values: CDR1 LGHDT, CDR2 YNNKEL (reference sequence). The V and J ends lost 4 bases and 6 bases, in that order; junction bases with no gene match: 4. There are 14 residues in the CDR3. The CDR3 loop reads CASSPLGQGDGYTF. Written as DNA, the CDR3 is TGTGCCAGCAGCCCCCTGGGACAGGGGGATGGCTACACCTTC.

V usage is TRBV7-3 and J usage is TRBJ2-3, with TRBD1 matching 7 bases. V was pared by 5 bases and J by 1 base, with 3 bases of the junction left unmatched. The length of the CDR3 is 14 residues. CDR1 and CDR2 from the germline V gene are SGHTA and FQGTGA. The CDR3 here is CASSQGQRTDTQYF. The CDR3 DNA follows: TGTGCCAGCAGCCAGGGACAGCGCACAGATACGCAGTATTTT.

V is TRBV11-2 and J is TRBJ2-7, with D possibly TRBD2 on 6 matching bases. The CDR3 is 14 residues long. Germline CDR1 reads SGHAT; CDR2 reads FQNNGV. The V and J ends lost 8 bases and 4 bases respectively, with 18 bases between them. Here the CDR3 reads CASGLGLPLYEQYF. The CDR3 DNA reads TGTGCCAGCGGCCTGGGACTCCCATTATACGAGCAGTACTTC.

This clone was seen only a few times. The chain links TRBV10-3 to TRBJ2-3; tentative D call: TRBD2 (6 bases). The germline CDR1 and CDR2 sequences are ENHRY and SYGVKD. This CDR3 region has 15 residues. Trimming took off 2 bases at V and 2 bases at J, with 11 bases between the two ends. CDR3 protein: CAISEPTDYTDTQYF. DNA of the CDR3: TGTGCCATCAGTGAGCCAACGGACTACACAGATACGCAGTATTTT.

This rearrangement joins TRBV5-5 to TRBJ1-5; 10 nucleotides agree with TRBD1. The CDR3 runs to 15 residues. Germline V gene lookup returns CDR1 SGHKS and CDR2 YYEKEE (reference sequence). V dropped 0 bases and J dropped 6; count of bases not matched to a gene: 3. The CDR3 is CASSLGQGAGQPQHF. The CDR3 DNA is TGTGCCAGCAGCTTGGGACAGGGGGCGGGTCAGCCCCAGCATTTT.

The rearrangement links TRBV18 to TRBJ1-1; the match to TRBD1 covers 8 bases. Looked up from germline, CDR1 is KGHSH and CDR2 is LQKENI. The CDR3 contains 15 residues. Trimming cost V 3 bases and J 1 base; bases outside gene matches: 4. CDR3 DNA: TGTGCCAGCTCACCCCAGGGACAGGAGAACACTGAAGCTTTCTTT. Its translation is CASSPQGQENTEAFF.

This sequence joins TRBV12-3 or TRBV12-4 and TRBJ1-1; D remains ambiguous. V dropped 0 bases and J dropped 10 bases, with 12 bases sitting between them. CDR3 length equals 13 residues. The DNA of the CDR3 is TGTGCCAGCAGTTTAGCGCGAACGCCGTCAGCTTTCTTT. Translated: CASSLARTPSAFF.

This CDR3 reads CASSPRAGREQFF. In DNA, the CDR3 is TGTGCCAGCAGCCCGAGAGCAGGGAGGGAGCAGTTCTTC. The rearrangement joins TRBV6-2 or TRBV6-3 to TRBJ2-1, with D perhaps matching TRBD2 (6 bases). CDR3 size: 13 residues. Germline V gene data show CDR1 as MNHEY and CDR2 as SVGEGT. The V end was cut by 6 bases, the J end by 10 bases, with 16 bases between.

The chain joins TRBV10-1 to TRBJ1-1, with 10 bases that match TRBD1. The germline CDR1 and CDR2 sequences are WNHNN and SYGVQD (reference sequence). V gave up 3 bases and J gave up 4 bases; unmatched junction bases: 8. The CDR3 is 16 residues long. The CDR3 region is CASSDNRDRGFTEAFF. CDR3 DNA: TGCGCCAGCAGTGATAACCGGGACAGGGGCTTCACTGAAGCTTTCTTT.

This rearrangement joins TRBV5-1 to TRBJ2-4, with 8 bases matching TRBD2. The CDR3 runs to 21 residues. Looked up from germline, CDR1 is SGHRS and CDR2 is YFSETQ. After removal of 0 bases from V and 0 bases from J, the junction contained 17 bases not matched to a gene. In DNA, the CDR3 is TGCGCCAGCAGCTTGGTTTTCATGAGCGGGAGAGAGAATATAGCCAAAAACATTCAGTACTTC. Its translation is CASSLVFMSGRENIAKNIQYF.

This clone was seen more than once but under ten times. The V and J genes are TRBV28 and TRBJ1-4, with D perhaps matching TRBD1 (6 bases). The V gene lost 6 bases and the J gene lost 11 bases, with 16 bases spanning the gap. The CDR3 is 13 residues long. Germline CDR1 is MDHEN and CDR2 is SYDVKM. The CDR3 region has the DNA TGTGCCAGCAGGCGGGGGGGCGGAGGGAAACTGTTTTTT. Its protein product is CASRRGGGGKLFF.

This chain joins TRBV29-1 and TRBJ2-7, with TRBD1 identical over 8 bases. Germline loops: CDR1 SQVTM, CDR2 ANQGSEA. CDR3 length: 14 amino acids. V lost 7 bases, J lost 4 bases, and 12 bases stayed unmatched. The DNA for the CDR3 is TGCAGCGCCAGAACGACCGGGACAGGATACGAGCAGTACTTC. Translation gives CSARTTGTGYEQYF.